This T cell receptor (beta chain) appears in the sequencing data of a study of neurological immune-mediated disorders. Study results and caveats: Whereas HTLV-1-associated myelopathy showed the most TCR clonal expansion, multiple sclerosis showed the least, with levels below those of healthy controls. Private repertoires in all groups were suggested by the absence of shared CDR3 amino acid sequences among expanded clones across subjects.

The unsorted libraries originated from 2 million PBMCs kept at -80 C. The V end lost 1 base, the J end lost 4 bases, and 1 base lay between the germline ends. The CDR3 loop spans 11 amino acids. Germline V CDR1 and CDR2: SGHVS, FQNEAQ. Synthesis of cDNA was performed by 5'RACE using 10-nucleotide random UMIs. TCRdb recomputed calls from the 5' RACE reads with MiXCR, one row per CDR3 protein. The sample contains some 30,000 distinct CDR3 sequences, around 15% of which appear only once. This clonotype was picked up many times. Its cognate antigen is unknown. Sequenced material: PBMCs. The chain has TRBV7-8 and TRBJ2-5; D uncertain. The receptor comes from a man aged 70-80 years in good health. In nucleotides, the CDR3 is TGTGCCAGCAGCTTAGTAGAGACCCAGTACTTC. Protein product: CASSLVETQYF.